This T cell receptor (beta chain) was found in a study of OX40 agonist ivuxolimab in advanced cancers. Whole-study findings and limits: Expanded clones were, on average, more numerous in CD8+ T cells than in CD4+.

As concerns this clone: Its cognate antigen is unknown.

Assay: immunoSEQ multiplex PCR; the TCRdb copy retains only in-frame clones and omits some. The data show 70,000 or so clones, under 90% seen once. The sequence derives from an adult with an advanced solid tumor such as melanoma, head and neck, liver or kidney cancer. Sequenced material: CD4+ or CD8+ T cells sorted from blood, taken in a trial of the OX40 agonist ivuxolimab.

For the CDR3, the DNA is TGCGCCAGCAGCCAAGGGGGGGGACTAGCGGGCCGGAGCTCCTACAATGAGCAGTTCTTC. It is translated as CASSQGGGLAGRSSYNEQFF. V gene TRBV4-3 combines with J gene TRBJ2-1; 12 bases line up with TRBD2. The germline V gene has CDR1 LGHNA and CDR2 YSLEER. The V and J ends lost 1 base and 0 bases, in that order; junction bases with no gene match: 10. This CDR3 comprises 20 residues.